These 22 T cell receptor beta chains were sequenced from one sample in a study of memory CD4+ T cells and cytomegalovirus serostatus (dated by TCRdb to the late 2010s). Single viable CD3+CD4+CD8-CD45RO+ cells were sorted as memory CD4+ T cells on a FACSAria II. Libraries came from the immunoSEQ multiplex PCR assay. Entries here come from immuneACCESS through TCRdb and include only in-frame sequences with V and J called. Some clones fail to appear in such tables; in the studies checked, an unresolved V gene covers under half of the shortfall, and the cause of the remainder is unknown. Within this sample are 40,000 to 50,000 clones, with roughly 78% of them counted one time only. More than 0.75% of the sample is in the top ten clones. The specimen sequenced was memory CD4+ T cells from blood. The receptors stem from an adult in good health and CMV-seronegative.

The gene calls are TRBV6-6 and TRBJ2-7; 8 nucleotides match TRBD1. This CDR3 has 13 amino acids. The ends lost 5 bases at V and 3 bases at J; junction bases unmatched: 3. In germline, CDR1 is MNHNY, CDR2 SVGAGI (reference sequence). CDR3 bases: TGTGCCAGCAGTCCAGGGGGCGGCTACGAGCAGTACTTC. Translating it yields CASSPGGGYEQYF.

The CDR3 loop is CASSWAETQYF. The CDR3 region has the DNA TGTGCCAGCAGTTGGGCTGAGACCCAGTACTTC. J is TRBJ2-5 and V is TRBV27; D gene ambiguous. V lost 4 bases and J lost 5, with 5 bases in between. Germline CDR1 reads MNHEY; CDR2 reads SMNVEV (reference sequence). The CDR3 runs to 11 residues.

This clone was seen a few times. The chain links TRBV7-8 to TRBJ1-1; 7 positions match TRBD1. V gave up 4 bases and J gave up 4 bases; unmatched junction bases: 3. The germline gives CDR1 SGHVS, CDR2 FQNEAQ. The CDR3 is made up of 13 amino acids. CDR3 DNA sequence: TGTGCCAGCAGCTCAGACAGGGCCACTGAAGCTTTCTTT. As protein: CASSSDRATEAFF.

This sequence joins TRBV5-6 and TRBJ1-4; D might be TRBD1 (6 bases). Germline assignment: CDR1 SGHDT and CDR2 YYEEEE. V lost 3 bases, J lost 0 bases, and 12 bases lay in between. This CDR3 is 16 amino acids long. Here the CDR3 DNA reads TGTGCCAGCAGCTCGACAGGAGTTGCAACTAATGAAAAACTGTTTTTT. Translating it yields CASSSTGVATNEKLFF.

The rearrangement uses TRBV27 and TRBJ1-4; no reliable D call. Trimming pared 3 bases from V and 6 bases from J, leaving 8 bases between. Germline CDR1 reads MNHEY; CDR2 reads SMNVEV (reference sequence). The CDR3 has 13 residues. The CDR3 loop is CASSFSVYEKLFF. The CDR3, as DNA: TGTGCCAGCAGTTTTTCAGTCTATGAAAAACTGTTTTTT.

The CDR3 DNA sequence: TGTGCCAGTAGTACCGACAGGGTCGGCTATGGCTACACCTTC. This encodes CASSTDRVGYGYTF. The chain is built from TRBV19 and TRBJ1-2; TRBD1 matches 7 bases. The CDR3 spans 14 residues. The germline gives CDR1 LNHDA, CDR2 SQIVND (reference sequence). Trimming cost V 4 bases and J 4 bases; bases outside gene matches: 6.

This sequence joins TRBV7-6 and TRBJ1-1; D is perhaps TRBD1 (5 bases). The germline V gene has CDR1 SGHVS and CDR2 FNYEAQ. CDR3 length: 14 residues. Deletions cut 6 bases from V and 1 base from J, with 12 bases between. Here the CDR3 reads CASRSGIANTEAFF. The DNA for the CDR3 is TGTGCCAGCAGATCAGGGATCGCGAACACTGAAGCTTTCTTT.

The CDR3 bases are TGTGCCAGCAGTGAGCACAGGGTCGGAGATACGCAGTATTTT. This gives the protein CASSEHRVGDTQYF. The gene calls are TRBV6-1 and TRBJ2-3; a weak D match, TRBD1 (6 bases). The length of the CDR3 is 14 residues. V was cut by 3 bases and J by 5 bases, with 12 bases left in between. The germline CDR1 and CDR2 sequences are MNHNS and SASEGT.

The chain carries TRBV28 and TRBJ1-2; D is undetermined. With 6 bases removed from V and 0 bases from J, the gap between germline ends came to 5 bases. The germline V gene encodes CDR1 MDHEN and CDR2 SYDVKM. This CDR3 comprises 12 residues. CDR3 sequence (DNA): TGTGCCAGCAGACGGACTAACTATGGCTACACCTTC. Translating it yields CASRRTNYGYTF.

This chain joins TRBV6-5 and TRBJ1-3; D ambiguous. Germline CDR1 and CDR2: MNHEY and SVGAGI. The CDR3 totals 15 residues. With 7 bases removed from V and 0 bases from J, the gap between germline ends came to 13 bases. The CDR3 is CASTPARFSGNTIYF. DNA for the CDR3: TGTGCCAGCACCCCCGCCCGGTTCTCTGGAAACACCATATATTTT.

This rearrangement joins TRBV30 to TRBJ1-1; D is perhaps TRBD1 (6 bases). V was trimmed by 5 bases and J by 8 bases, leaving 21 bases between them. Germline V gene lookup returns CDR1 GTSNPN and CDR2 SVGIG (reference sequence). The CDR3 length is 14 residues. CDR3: CAWPGPGAMEEAFF. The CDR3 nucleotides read TGTGCCTGGCCCGGGCCAGGGGCCATGGAGGAAGCTTTCTTT.

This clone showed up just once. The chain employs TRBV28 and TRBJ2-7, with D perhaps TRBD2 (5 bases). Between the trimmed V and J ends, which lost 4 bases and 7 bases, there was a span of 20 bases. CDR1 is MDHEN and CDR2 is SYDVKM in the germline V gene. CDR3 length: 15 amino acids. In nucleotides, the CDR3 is TGTGCCAGCAGTTACCTAGGACGAAAGACTATGGAGCAGTACTTC. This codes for CASSYLGRKTMEQYF. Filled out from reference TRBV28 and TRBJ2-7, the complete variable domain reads DVKVTQSSRYLVKRTGEKVFLECVQDMDHENMFWYRQDPGLGLRLIYFSYDVKMKEKGDIPEGYSVSREKKERFSLILESASTNQTSMYLCASSYLGRKTMEQYFGPGTRLTVT.

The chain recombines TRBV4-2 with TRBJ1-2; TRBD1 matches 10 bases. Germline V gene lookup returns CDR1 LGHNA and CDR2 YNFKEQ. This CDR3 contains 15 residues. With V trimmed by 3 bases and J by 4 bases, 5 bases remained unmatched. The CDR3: CASSQTGGRGYGYTF. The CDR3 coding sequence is TGTGCCAGCAGCCAGACAGGGGGCAGAGGCTATGGCTACACCTTC.

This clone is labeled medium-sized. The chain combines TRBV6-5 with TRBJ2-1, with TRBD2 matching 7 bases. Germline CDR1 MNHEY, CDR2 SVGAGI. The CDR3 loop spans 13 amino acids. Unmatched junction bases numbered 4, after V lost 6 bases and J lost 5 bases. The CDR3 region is CASRIGTNNEQFF. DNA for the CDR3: TGTGCCAGCAGGATCGGGACTAACAATGAGCAGTTCTTC.

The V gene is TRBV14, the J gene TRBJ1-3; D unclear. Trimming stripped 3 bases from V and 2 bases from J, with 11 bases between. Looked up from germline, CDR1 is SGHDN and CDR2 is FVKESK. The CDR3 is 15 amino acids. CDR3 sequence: CASSQGKYAGNTIYF. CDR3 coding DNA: TGTGCCAGCAGCCAGGGGAAGTATGCTGGAAACACCATATATTTT.

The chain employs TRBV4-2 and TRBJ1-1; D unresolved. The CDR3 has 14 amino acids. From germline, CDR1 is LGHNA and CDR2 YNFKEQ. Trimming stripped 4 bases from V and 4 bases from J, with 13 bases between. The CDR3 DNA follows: TGTGCCAGCAGCCCGGTGGGGTTGAGCACTGAAGCTTTCTTT. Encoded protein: CASSPVGLSTEAFF.

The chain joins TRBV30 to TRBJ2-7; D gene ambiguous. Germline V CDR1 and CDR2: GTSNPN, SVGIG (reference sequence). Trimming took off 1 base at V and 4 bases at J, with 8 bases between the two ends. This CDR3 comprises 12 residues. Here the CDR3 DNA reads TGTGCCTGGAGTGCAAATTTTTACGAGCAGTACTTC. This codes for CAWSANFYEQYF. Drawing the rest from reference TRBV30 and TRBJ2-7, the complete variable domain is SQTIHQWPATLVQPVGSPLSLECTVEGTSNPNLYWYRQAAGRGLQLLFYSVGIGQISSEVPQNLSASRPQDRQFILSSKKLLLSDSGFYLCAWSANFYEQYFGPGTRLTVT.

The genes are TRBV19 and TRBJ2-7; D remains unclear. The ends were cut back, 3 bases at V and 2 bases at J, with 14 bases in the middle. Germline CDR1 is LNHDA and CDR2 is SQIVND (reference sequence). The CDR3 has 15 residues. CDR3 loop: CASSIGPGEAYEQYF. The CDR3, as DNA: TGTGCCAGTAGTATTGGTCCAGGAGAAGCCTACGAGCAGTACTTC.

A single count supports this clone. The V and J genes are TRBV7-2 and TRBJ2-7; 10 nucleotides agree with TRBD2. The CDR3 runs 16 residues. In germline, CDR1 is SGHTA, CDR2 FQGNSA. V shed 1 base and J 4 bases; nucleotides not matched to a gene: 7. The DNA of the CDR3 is TGTGCCAGCAGCTTAGAATTACTAGCGGGGCTTTACGAGCAGTACTTC. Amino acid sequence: CASSLELLAGLYEQYF.

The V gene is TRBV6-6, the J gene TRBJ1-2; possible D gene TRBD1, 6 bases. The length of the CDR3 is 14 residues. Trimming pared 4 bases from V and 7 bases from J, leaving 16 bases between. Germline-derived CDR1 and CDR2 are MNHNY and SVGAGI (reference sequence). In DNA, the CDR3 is TGTGCCAGCAGTTCCACTGGGGGCGAGGGTGGCTACACCTTC. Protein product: CASSSTGGEGGYTF.

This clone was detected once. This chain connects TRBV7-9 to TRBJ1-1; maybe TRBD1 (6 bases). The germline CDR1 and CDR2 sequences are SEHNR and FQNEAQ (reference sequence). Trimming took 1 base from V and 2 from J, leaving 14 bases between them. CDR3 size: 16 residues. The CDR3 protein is CASSLDGGWENTEAFF. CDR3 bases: TGTGCCAGCAGCTTAGATGGGGGCTGGGAAAACACTGAAGCTTTCTTT.

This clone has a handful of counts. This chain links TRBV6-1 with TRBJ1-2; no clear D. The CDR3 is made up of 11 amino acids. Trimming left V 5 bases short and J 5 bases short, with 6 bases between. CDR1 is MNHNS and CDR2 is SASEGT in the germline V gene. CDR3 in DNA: TGTGCCAGCAGTCACAGTTATGGCTACACCTTC. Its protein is CASSHSYGYTF.